One sample yielded the 21 T cell receptor beta chains listed below, sequenced in a study of CD8 T cells in ankylosing spondylitis (dated 2017 in TCRdb). Points the paper makes about the study in general: A TCR beta motif made up of under ten highly homologous amino acid variants appeared to be characteristic of blood from ankylosing spondylitis patients.

The library relied on 5' RACE. Sequencing was carried out with an Illumina HiSeq 2500. TCRdb reran the public reads through fastp at Q25 and MiXCR, keeping productive beta chains. When rows share a CDR3 protein, they turn into one entry using the most common DNA and genes. Across this sample there are around 440,000 distinct CDR3 sequences, with 15% to 20% seen only once. The top ten constitute just over 1% of the sample. The antigens for these receptors are not known. Sequencing was carried out using blood, either unsorted or a sorted T cell fraction (not recorded which). The receptors stem from a male donor with ankylosing spondylitis.

Of note for this clonotype: The junction departs from the called germline gene at one end, perhaps through a read error. The chain carries TRBV6-2 or TRBV6-3 and TRBJ2-5; D gene uncertain. Looked up from germline, CDR1 is MNHEY and CDR2 is SVGEGT. The CDR3 runs to 13 residues. This CDR3 is CTSSYEFVGTQYF. The CDR3 nucleotides read TGTACCAGCAGTTACGAGTTTGTCGGGACCCAGTACTTC.

The DNA of the CDR3 is TGTGCCAGCAGTCCTACGGGGGCGCCTGGCTACACCTTC. This codes for CASSPTGAPGYTF. The gene calls are TRBV28 and TRBJ1-2; TRBD1 might be the D (6 bases). The V gene's germline CDR1 is MDHEN and CDR2 SYDVKM. V was trimmed by 5 bases and J by 7 bases, leaving 14 bases between them. This CDR3 has 13 amino acids.

Ten or more counts support this clonotype. This chain joins TRBV7-2 and TRBJ2-5; unclear D gene. The V end lost 4 bases, the J end lost 5 bases, and 5 bases lay between the germline ends. Germline CDR1 SGHTA, CDR2 FQGNSA. The CDR3 loop spans 11 amino acids. CDR3 nucleotide sequence: TGTGCCAGCAGCTACACGGAGACCCAGTACTTC. The encoded protein is CASSYTETQYF.

The chain has TRBV5-1 and TRBJ2-7, with D possibly being TRBD1 or TRBD2 (5 bases each). CDR3 length: 13 amino acids. Trimming left V 4 bases short and J 2 bases short, with 10 bases between. Germline-derived CDR1 and CDR2 are SGHRS and YFSETQ. The DNA of the CDR3 is TGCGCCAGCAGCAGGGACGCGACCTACGAGCAGTACTTC. As protein: CASSRDATYEQYF.

This clonotype was found a few times. V is TRBV10-2 and J is TRBJ1-5; D is ambiguous. CDR1 and CDR2 (germline): WSHSY, SAAADI. This CDR3 has 17 residues. V was pared by 0 bases and J by 7 bases, with 19 bases between. The CDR3 loop reads CASSESTMQALSQPQHF. The CDR3 DNA follows: TGCGCCAGCAGTGAGTCGACGATGCAGGCCCTAAGCCAGCCCCAGCATTTT.

The genes are TRBV27 and TRBJ2-6, with D possibly being TRBD2 (5 bases). CDR3 length: 18 amino acids. Between the trimmed V and J ends, which lost 5 bases and 1 base, there was a span of 18 bases. The germline V gene encodes CDR1 MNHEY and CDR2 SMNVEV (reference sequence). CDR3 coding DNA: TGTGCCAGCAGTCCCCGGACCGGAGGTGGGTCTGGGGCCAACGTCCTGACTTTC. It translates to CASSPRTGGGSGANVLTF.

The rearrangement links TRBV20-1 to TRBJ2-2, with 9 nucleotides matching TRBD2. Germline CDR1 is DFQATT and CDR2 is SNEGSKA (reference sequence). The trim removed 1 base at V and 6 bases at J, leaving 6 bases unmatched. The CDR3 sequence is 15 residues long. The CDR3 is CSARVGGRAAGELFF. As DNA, the CDR3 is TGCAGTGCTAGAGTTGGCGGGAGGGCCGCCGGGGAGCTGTTTTTT.

This clonotype was seen ten or more times. The chain employs TRBV4-1 and TRBJ2-3; 8 bases align to TRBD2. The junction had 11 bases not matched to a gene; V was cut back by 1 base and J by 5 bases. CDR3 size: 17 residues. Per the germline V gene, CDR1 is MGHRA and CDR2 is YSYEKL. The CDR3 protein is CASSQVQRGPPGDTQYF. CDR3 nucleotide sequence: TGCGCCAGCAGCCAAGTCCAGCGGGGGCCCCCCGGAGATACGCAGTATTTT.

This clonotype has more than one count but fewer than ten. This chain joins TRBV6-1 and TRBJ1-1; 9 bases match TRBD1. With 5 bases clipped from V and 5 bases from J, the junction kept 12 bases outside the gene matches. CDR1 MNHNS and CDR2 SASEGT come from the germline V gene. This CDR3 has 16 residues. This CDR3 is CASSPTGGWRKTEAFF. The CDR3 nucleotides read TGTGCCAGCAGTCCTACAGGGGGCTGGCGGAAAACTGAAGCTTTCTTT.

The rearrangement links TRBV25-1 to TRBJ2-6; no clear D gene. Deletions cut 5 bases from V and 1 base from J, with 9 bases between. Per the germline V gene, CDR1 is MGHDK and CDR2 is SYGVNS. The length of the CDR3 is 15 residues. CDR3 protein: CASSPPSSGANVLTF. CDR3 nucleotides: TGTGCCAGCAGTCCCCCGAGTTCTGGGGCCAACGTCCTGACTTTC.

The V gene is TRBV2, the J gene TRBJ2-5; D unresolved. Looked up from germline, CDR1 is SNHLY and CDR2 is FYNNEI. V was clipped by 2 bases and J by 0 bases, with 7 bases between them. The CDR3 spans 14 residues. The CDR3 region has the DNA TGTGCCAGCAGTGAACGGGCATACCAAGAGACCCAGTACTTC. This encodes CASSERAYQETQYF.

A few counts support this clonotype. The rearrangement uses TRBV21-1 and TRBJ1-1; the table's D call, TRBD1, has no DNA check behind it. TRBV21-1 is annotated as a pseudogene. There are 18 residues in the CDR3. CDR3 protein: CASSKDWVGRGVNTEAFF. The CDR3 region has the DNA TGTGCCAGCAGCAAAGATTGGGTGGGCAGGGGGGTGAACACTGAAGCTTTCTTT.

This clonotype was seen only a few times. This chain uses TRBV6-5 with TRBJ2-1; 11 nucleotides line up with TRBD1. V shed 2 bases, J shed 8 bases, and the junction held 5 bases outside the gene matches. CDR1 is MNHEY and CDR2 is SVGAGI in the germline V gene. The CDR3 has 15 amino acids. The CDR3 reads CASSYEDRGPYEQFF. The CDR3 nucleotides read TGTGCCAGCAGTTACGAGGACAGGGGGCCGTATGAGCAGTTCTTC.

The chain couples TRBV28 to TRBJ2-7; 9 nucleotides match TRBD1. Per germline, CDR1 MDHEN and CDR2 SYDVKM. V lost 6 bases and J lost 7; bases outside the gene matches: 10. This CDR3 has 14 residues. The CDR3 spells CASSQHRGLREQYF. The CDR3 nucleotides read TGTGCCAGCAGCCAACACAGGGGGCTGAGAGAGCAGTACTTC.

This clonotype has only a few counts. This chain links TRBV4-1 with TRBJ2-5, with TRBD2 identical over 10 bases. Germline V CDR1 and CDR2: MGHRA, YSYEKL. J was trimmed by 5 bases and V by 2 bases; bases with no gene match: 5. There are 15 residues in the CDR3. The CDR3 sequence is CASSQTSGRGETQYF. CDR3 in DNA: TGCGCCAGCAGCCAAACAAGCGGGAGGGGTGAGACCCAGTACTTC.

J is TRBJ2-3 and V is TRBV20-1; TRBD2 aligns across 10 bases. The V gene end was trimmed by 6 bases and the J gene end by 6 bases; junction bases not matched to a gene: 12. CDR1 is DFQATT and CDR2 is SNEGSKA in the germline V gene (reference sequence). CDR3 length: 15 amino acids. In nucleotides, the CDR3 is TGCAGTGCCCCAATACTAGCGGGACTTGAGGATACGCAGTATTTT. This translates into CSAPILAGLEDTQYF.

This clonotype was observed a few times. The CDR3 is CASSLHLGTAYNEQFF. The CDR3 DNA sequence: TGTGCCAGCAGTCTGCACCTCGGGACAGCATACAATGAGCAGTTCTTC. V is TRBV27 and J is TRBJ2-1; 7 bases line up with TRBD1. J lost 4 bases, V lost 5 bases, and 11 bases had no gene match. Germline CDR1 MNHEY, CDR2 SMNVEV (reference sequence). The length of the CDR3 is 16 residues.

This chain uses TRBV29-1 with TRBJ1-5; D is ambiguous. This CDR3 contains 14 residues. Looked up from germline, CDR1 is SQVTM and CDR2 is ANQGSEA. V lost 7 bases to trimming and J lost 2 bases, with 15 bases between them. The CDR3 here is CSALVGNGNQPQHF. The DNA for the CDR3 is TGCAGCGCCCTAGTCGGGAACGGCAATCAGCCCCAGCATTTT.

This clonotype was observed many times. The rearrangement uses TRBV20-1 and TRBJ1-2; 10 nucleotides match TRBD1. CDR3 length: 16 residues. Germline V gene sequence: CDR1 DFQATT, CDR2 SNEGSKA (reference sequence). Trimming at V came to 7 bases and at J to 7 bases, leaving 18 bases not matched to a gene. The CDR3 region is CSERDRGAIKHRGYTF. The CDR3 DNA sequence: TGCAGTGAGCGGGACAGGGGAGCTATAAAGCACCGTGGCTACACCTTC.

This chain uses TRBV7-9 with TRBJ1-1; D gene uncertain. Trimming took 3 bases from V and 6 from J, leaving 11 bases between them. This CDR3 contains 13 residues. The germline gives CDR1 SEHNR, CDR2 FQNEAQ (reference sequence). CDR3 coding DNA: TGTGCCAGCAGCTTCGTTGCTGACGCTGAAGCTTTCTTT. Its translation is CASSFVADAEAFF.

This clonotype appeared a few times. The chain links TRBV29-1 to TRBJ2-1; 11 positions match TRBD2. After removal of 6 bases from V and 5 bases from J, the junction contained 6 bases not matched to a gene. This CDR3 has 14 residues. The germline CDR1 and CDR2 sequences are SQVTM and ANQGSEA. CDR3 nucleotides: TGCAGCGTCTCCCCGGGACTAGCGGACAATGAGCAGTTCTTC. Protein sequence: CSVSPGLADNEQFF.